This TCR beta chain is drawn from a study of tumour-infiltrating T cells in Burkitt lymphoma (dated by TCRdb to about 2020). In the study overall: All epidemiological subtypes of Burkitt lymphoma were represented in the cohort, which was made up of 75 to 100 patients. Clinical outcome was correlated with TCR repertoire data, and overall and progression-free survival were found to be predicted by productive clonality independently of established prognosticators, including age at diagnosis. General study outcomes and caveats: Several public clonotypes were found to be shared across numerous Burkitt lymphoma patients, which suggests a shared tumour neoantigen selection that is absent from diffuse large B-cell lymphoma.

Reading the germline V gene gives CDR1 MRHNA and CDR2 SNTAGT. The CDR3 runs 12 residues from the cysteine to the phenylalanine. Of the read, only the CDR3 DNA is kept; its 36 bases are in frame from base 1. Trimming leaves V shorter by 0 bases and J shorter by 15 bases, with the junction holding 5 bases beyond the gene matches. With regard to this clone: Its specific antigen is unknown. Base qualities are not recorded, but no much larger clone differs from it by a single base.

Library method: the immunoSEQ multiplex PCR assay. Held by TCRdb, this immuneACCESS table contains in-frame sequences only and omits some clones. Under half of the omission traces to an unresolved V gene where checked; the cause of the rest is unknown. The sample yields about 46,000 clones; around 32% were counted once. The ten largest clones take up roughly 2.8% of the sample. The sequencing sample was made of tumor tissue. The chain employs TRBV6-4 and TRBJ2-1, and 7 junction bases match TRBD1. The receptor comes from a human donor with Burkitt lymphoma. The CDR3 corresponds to CASSDSHRGLFF. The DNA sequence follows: TGTGCCAGCAGTGACTCCCACAGGGGCCTGTTCTTC.